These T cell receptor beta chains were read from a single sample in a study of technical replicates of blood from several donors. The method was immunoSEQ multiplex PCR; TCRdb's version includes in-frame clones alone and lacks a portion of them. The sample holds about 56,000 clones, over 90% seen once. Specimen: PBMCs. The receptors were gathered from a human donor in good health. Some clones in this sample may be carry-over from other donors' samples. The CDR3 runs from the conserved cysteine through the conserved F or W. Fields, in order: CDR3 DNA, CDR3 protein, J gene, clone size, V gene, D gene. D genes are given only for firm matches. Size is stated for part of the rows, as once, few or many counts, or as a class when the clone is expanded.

DNA: TGTGCCAGCAGCTTGGGTACAGGGGGGGCCAAAAACACTGAAGCTTTCTTT
CDR3: CASSLGTGGAKNTEAFF
J: TRBJ1-1
size: NA
V: TRBV7-9
D: TRBD1

DNA: TGTGCCAGCAGCCCACCCGGTACGAACACTGAAGCTTTCTTT
CDR3: CASSPPGTNTEAFF
J: TRBJ1-1
size: NA
V: TRBV5-4
D: NA

DNA: TGTGCCAGCAGCGAAACAGCGGGAGGCGTGAATGAGCAGTTCTTC
CDR3: CASSETAGGVNEQFF
J: TRBJ2-1
size: NA
V: TRBV9
D: TRBD2

DNA: TGTGCCAGCAGTGTGAGCTATAATTCACCCCTCCACTTT
CDR3: CASSVSYNSPLHF
J: TRBJ1-6
size: NA
V: TRBV27
D: NA

DNA: TGTGCCAGCAGTCAACGCGGAACTAATGAAAAACTGTTTTTT
CDR3: CASSQRGTNEKLFF
J: TRBJ1-4
size: NA
V: TRBV13
D: NA

DNA: TGCGCCAGCAGCCCCACTAGCGGGGTATACAATGAGCAGTTCTTC
CDR3: CASSPTSGVYNEQFF
J: TRBJ2-1
size: NA
V: TRBV4-3
D: TRBD2

DNA: TGTGCCAGCAAAAACGAGGGTTCTGGCTACACCTTC
CDR3: CASKNEGSGYTF
J: TRBJ1-2
size: NA
V: TRBV6-5
D: NA

DNA: TGCAGCGTGGTTGGGACAGCAAAGGGCAAAGACGAGCAGTACTTC
CDR3: CSVVGTAKGKDEQYF
J: TRBJ2-7
size: NA
V: TRBV29-1
D: TRBD1

DNA: TGTGCCAGCAGCTTAGCGGACTTCCGTAACTATGGCTACACCTTC
CDR3: CASSLADFRNYGYTF
J: TRBJ1-2
size: NA
V: TRBV7-8
D: NA

DNA: TGTGCCAGCAGTTCCACCGGGACTAGCGGGAGGACAGATACGCAGTATTTT
CDR3: CASSSTGTSGRTDTQYF
J: TRBJ2-3
size: NA
V: TRBV11-3
D: TRBD2

DNA: TGTGCCAGCAGCTCCCCTATCTGGAAGGGGCAAGAGACCCAGTACTTC
CDR3: CASSSPIWKGQETQYF
J: TRBJ2-5
size: NA
V: TRBV7-2
D: NA

DNA: TGCGCCAGCAGCCTGGGGGTCAGCGGGGGCACAGATACGCAGTATTTT
CDR3: CASSLGVSGGTDTQYF
J: TRBJ2-3
size: NA
V: TRBV5-1
D: TRBD2

DNA: TGTGCCAGCAGCTTAAAATCTCGTTCAGATACGCAGTATTTT
CDR3: CASSLKSRSDTQYF
J: TRBJ2-3
size: NA
V: TRBV7-3
D: NA

DNA: TGTGCCAGCAGCTTAGTGGTGGGAGGGCCGGAAGAGACCCAGTACTTC
CDR3: CASSLVVGGPEETQYF
J: TRBJ2-5
size: once
V: TRBV7-2
D: TRBD2